This record concerns one T cell receptor (beta chain) sequence. Germline V gives CDR1 LGHNA, CDR2 YSLEER. The CDR3 is 16 residues long. Between the trimmed V and J ends, which lost 3 bases and 0 bases, there was a span of 13 bases. These data originate in a study of blood T cell repertoires in COVID-19. Across the study: COVID-19 samples from acute and convalescent phases originated in the United States, Italy and Spain. T cells, B-cell-depleted T cells, or PBMCs supplied cDNA or gDNA.

Authors' processing steps: Using reference gene primer amplification, nucleated cell counts were estimated. Here immunoSEQ multiplex PCR was the method, and the copy in TCRdb shows in-frame clones only, minus some. That table is the source of V, J and clone size, and D and trimming were worked out from the DNA. Here the sample spans tens of thousands of clones, approximately 86% being singletons. This chain connects TRBV4-3 to TRBJ2-3, with D tentatively TRBD1 (6 bases). Sequenced: peripheral blood. The receptor was derived from a man aged 45-65 years with acute or convalescent COVID-19. Here the CDR3 DNA reads TGCGCCAGCAGCCAGGACACAGGGTATAGCACAGATACGCAGTATTTT. Residues: CASSQDTGYSTDTQYF.